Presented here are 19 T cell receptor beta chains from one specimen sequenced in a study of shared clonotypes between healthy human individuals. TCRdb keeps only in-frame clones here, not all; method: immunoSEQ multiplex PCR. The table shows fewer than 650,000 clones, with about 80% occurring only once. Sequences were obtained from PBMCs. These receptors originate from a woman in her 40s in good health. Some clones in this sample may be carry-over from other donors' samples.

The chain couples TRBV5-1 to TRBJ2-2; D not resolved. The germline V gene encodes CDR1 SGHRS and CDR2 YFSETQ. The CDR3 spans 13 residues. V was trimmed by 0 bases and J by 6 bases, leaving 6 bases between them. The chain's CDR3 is CASSLGYPGELFF. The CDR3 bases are TGCGCCAGCAGCTTGGGCTACCCCGGGGAGCTGTTTTTT.

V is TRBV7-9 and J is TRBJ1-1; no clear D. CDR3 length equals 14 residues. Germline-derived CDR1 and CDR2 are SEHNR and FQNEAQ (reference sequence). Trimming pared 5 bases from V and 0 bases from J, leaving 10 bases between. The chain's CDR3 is CASSQGRVNTEAFF. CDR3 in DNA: TGTGCCAGCAGCCAAGGGCGGGTGAACACTGAAGCTTTCTTT.

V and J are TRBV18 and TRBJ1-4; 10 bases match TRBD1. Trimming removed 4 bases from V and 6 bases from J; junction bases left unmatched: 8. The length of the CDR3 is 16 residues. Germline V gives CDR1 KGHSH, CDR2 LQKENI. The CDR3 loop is CASSQATGGFDEKLFF. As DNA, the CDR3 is TGTGCCAGCTCACAGGCGACAGGGGGCTTTGATGAAAAACTGTTTTTT.

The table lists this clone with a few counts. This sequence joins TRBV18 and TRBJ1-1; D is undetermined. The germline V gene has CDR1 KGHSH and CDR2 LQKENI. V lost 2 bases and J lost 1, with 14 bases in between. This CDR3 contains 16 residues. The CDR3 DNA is TGTGCCAGCTCACCAGTGTTAAGGGAGAGGAACACTGAAGCTTTCTTT. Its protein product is CASSPVLRERNTEAFF. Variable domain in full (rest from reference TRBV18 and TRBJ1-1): NAGVMQNPRHLVRRRGQEARLRCSPMKGHSHVYWYRQLPEEGLKFMVYLQKENIIDESGMPKERFSAEFPKEGPSILRIQQVVRGDSAAYFCASSPVLRERNTEAFFGQGTRLTVV.

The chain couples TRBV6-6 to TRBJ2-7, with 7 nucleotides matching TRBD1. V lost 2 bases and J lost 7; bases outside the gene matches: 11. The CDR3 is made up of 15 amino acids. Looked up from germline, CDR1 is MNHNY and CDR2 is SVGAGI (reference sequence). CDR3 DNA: TGTGCCAGCAGTTACCTCGGCCAGGGGGAAGGAGAGCAGTACTTC. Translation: CASSYLGQGEGEQYF.

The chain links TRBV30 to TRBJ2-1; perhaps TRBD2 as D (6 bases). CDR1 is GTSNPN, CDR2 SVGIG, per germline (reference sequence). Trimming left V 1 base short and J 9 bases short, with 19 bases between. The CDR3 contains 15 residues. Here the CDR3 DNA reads TGTGCCTGGAGTGGAAGTAATCCTAGCGCGAGTGAGCAGTTCTTC. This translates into CAWSGSNPSASEQFF.

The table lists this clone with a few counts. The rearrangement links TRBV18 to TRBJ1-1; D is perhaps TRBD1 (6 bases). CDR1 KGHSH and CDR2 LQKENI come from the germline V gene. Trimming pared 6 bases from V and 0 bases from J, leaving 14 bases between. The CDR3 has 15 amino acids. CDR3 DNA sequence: TGTGCCAGCTCGGCTGAAACAGGGATGAACACTGAAGCTTTCTTT. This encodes CASSAETGMNTEAFF.

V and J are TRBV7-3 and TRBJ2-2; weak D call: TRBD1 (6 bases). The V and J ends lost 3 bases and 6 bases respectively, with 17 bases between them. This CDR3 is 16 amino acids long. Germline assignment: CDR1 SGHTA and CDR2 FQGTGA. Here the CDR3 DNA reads TGTGCCAGCAGCTTCGACAGGAACTCCGGAGCCGGGGAGCTGTTTTTT. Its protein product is CASSFDRNSGAGELFF.

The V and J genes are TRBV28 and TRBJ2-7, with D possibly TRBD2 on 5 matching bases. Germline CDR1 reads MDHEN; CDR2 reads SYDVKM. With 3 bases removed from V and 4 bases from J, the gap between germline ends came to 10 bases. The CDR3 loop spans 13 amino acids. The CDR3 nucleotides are TGTGCCAGCAGTTTTCGAGGCGGGTACGAGCAGTACTTC. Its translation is CASSFRGGYEQYF. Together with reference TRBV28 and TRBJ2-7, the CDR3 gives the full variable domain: DVKVTQSSRYLVKRTGEKVFLECVQDMDHENMFWYRQDPGLGLRLIYFSYDVKMKEKGDIPEGYSVSREKKERFSLILESASTNQTSMYLCASSFRGGYEQYFGPGTRLTVT.

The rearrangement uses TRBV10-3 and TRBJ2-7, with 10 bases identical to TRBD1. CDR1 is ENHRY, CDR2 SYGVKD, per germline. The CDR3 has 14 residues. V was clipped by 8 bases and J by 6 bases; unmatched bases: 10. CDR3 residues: CAIRVGQGFGEQYF. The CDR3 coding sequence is TGTGCCATCCGGGTGGGACAGGGGTTTGGCGAGCAGTACTTC.

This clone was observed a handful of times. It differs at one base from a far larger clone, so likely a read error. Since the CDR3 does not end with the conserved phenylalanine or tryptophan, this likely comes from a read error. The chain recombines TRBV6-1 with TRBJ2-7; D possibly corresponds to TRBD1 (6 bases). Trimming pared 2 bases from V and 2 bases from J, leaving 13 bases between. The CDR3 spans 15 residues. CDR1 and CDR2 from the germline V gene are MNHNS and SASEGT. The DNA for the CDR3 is TGTGCCAGCAGTGAAAGTGTGGGGGCCCCCTACGAGCAGTACCTC. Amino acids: CASSESVGAPYEQYL.

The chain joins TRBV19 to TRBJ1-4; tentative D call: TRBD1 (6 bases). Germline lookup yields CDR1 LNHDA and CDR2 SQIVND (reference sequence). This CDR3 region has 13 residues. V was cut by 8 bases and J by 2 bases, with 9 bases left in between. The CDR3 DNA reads TGTGCCAGTGGGCAGGGGACTAATGAAAAACTGTTTTTT. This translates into CASGQGTNEKLFF.

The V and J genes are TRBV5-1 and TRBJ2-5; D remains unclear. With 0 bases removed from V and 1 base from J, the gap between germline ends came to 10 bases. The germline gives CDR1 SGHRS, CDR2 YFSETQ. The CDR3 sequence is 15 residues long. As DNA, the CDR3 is TGCGCCAGCAGCTTGGACGTCGGACCCCAAGAGACCCAGTACTTC. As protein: CASSLDVGPQETQYF.

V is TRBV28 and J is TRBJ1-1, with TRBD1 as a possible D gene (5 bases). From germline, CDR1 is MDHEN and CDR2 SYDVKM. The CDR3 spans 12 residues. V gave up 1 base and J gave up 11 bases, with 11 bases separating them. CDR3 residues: CASSLFPGGAFF. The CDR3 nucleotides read TGTGCCAGCAGTTTATTTCCTGGGGGGGCTTTCTTT.

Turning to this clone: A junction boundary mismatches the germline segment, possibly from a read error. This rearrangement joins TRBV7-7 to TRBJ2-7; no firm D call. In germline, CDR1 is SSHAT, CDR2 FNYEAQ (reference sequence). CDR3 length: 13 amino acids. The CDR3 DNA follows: TGTGCTAGCAGCTTAGTCGATACCTACGAGCAGTACTTC. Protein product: CASSLVDTYEQYF.

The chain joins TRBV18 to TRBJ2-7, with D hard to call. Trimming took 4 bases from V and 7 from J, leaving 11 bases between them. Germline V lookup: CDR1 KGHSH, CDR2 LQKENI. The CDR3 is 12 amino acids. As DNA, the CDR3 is TGTGCCAGCTCACTTCCCGGTAGAGAGCAGTACTTC. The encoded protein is CASSLPGREQYF.

The CDR3 DNA follows: TGTGCCAGCAGATCCCGACAGGGGGTTAATGAAAAACTGTTTTTT. It is translated as CASRSRQGVNEKLFF. The chain has TRBV6-5 and TRBJ1-4; 9 bases agree with TRBD1. J lost 4 bases, V lost 6 bases, and 6 bases had no gene match. The germline V gene encodes CDR1 MNHEY and CDR2 SVGAGI. The CDR3 extends over 15 amino acids.

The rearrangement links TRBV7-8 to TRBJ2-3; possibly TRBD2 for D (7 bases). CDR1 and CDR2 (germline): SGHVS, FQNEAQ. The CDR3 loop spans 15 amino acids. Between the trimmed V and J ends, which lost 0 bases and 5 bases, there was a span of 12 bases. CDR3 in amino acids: CASSLAEGGGDTQYF. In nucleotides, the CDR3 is TGTGCCAGCAGCTTAGCGGAGGGGGGGGGAGATACGCAGTATTTT.

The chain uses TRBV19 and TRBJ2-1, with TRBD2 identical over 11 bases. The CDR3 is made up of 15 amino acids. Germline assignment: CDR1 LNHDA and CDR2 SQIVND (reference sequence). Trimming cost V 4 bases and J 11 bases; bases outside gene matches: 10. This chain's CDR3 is CASSTPGLAARKQFF. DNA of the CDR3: TGTGCCAGTAGTACCCCGGGACTAGCGGCGCGGAAGCAGTTCTTC.